This note documents a single T cell receptor (beta chain) sequence. The entry originates in a study of shared clonotypes between healthy human individuals. Study information: Donors had three CD4 naive, three CD4 memory, two CD8 naive and one CD8 memory plate apiece.

The DNA input per sorted-subset replicate PCR was roughly 0.2 ug, corresponding to some 27,000 T cell genomes. Method: immunoSEQ multiplex PCR; TCRdb's copy keeps in-frame clones and lacks some. The sample shows just over 2,000,000 clones, approximately 95% of them seen only once. The donors were all Caucasian adults (living in Nashville, Tennessee). The V and J ends lost 6 bases and 2 bases respectively, with 17 bases between them. The germline V gene has CDR1 MDHEN and CDR2 SYDVKM. CDR3 length equals 15 residues. The chain uses TRBV28 and TRBJ2-7; D gene ambiguous. The origin of this receptor is a man younger than 30 in good health. The sequenced material came from naive CD4+ T cells sorted from blood. Regarding subset: CD45RA+ positively selected. The chain's CDR3 is CASRPPGLTTYEQYF. The CDR3 DNA sequence: TGTGCCAGCAGACCACCGGGCCTCACCACCTACGAGCAGTACTTC.